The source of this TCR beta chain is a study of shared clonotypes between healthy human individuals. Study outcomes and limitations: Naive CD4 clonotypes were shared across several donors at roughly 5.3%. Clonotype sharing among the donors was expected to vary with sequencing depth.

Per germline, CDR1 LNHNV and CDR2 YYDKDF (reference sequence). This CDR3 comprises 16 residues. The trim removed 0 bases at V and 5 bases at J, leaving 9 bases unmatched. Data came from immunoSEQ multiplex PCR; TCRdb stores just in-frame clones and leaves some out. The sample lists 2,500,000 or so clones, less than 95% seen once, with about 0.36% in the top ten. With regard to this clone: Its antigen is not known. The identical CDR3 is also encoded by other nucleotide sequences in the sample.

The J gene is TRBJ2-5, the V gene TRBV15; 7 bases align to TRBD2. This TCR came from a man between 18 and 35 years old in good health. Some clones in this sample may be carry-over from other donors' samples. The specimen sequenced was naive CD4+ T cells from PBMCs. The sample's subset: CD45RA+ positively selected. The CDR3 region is CATSRDLAGAGETQYF. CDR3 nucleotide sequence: TGTGCCACCAGCAGAGATCTGGCGGGAGCGGGGGAGACCCAGTACTTC.